Listed here are 11 T cell receptor beta chains from one sample, sequenced in a study of T cell changes during pregnancy in multiple sclerosis. Profiled with immunoSEQ multiplex PCR; TCRdb holds only in-frame clones, not every one. There are 50,000 or so clones in the sample; around 90% occur only once, and around 0.29% lies in the top ten. The sample was CD4+ T cells from peripheral blood mononuclear cells, taken in the second trimester of pregnancy. The receptors come from a female donor with multiple sclerosis, enrolled in a pregnancy study.

Remarks on this clone: The junction departs from germline at one end; a sequencing error may be responsible. V is TRBV6-5 and J is TRBJ1-4; 7 bases are a match to TRBD1. Germline-derived CDR1 and CDR2 are MNHEY and SVGAGI. The CDR3 contains 11 residues. In DNA, the CDR3 is TGTGCCAGCAGTTCCGGACAGGTTTGGAATTTT. Protein product: CASSSGQVWNF.

This clone showed up just a few times. The V gene is TRBV7-9, the J gene TRBJ1-6, with D unclear. Trimming took 1 base from V and 0 from J, leaving 13 bases between them. This CDR3 spans 18 amino acids. The germline gives CDR1 SEHNR, CDR2 FQNEAQ (reference sequence). CDR3 amino acids: CASSLGQAPSSYNSPLHF. In DNA form, the CDR3 reads TGTGCCAGCAGCTTAGGTCAGGCGCCGAGCTCCTATAATTCACCCCTCCACTTT.

The chain employs TRBV2 and TRBJ2-3; 8 positions agree with TRBD1. The J segment lost 5 bases and the V segment lost 8 bases, leaving 9 bases of the junction unmatched. CDR1 is SNHLY, CDR2 FYNNEI, per germline. The CDR3 is 14 amino acids. Here the CDR3 DNA reads TGTGCCAGCTGGGGTGGACAGGGAATAGATACGCAGTATTTT. It translates to CASWGGQGIDTQYF.

V gene TRBV7-8 combines with J gene TRBJ2-5; D gene uncertain. The length of the CDR3 is 13 residues. Trimming cost V 1 base and J 5 bases, with 8 bases left between them. Germline loops: CDR1 SGHVS, CDR2 FQNEAQ. This CDR3 is CASSLELVETQYF. The CDR3 DNA is TGTGCCAGCAGCTTAGAACTGGTTGAGACCCAGTACTTC. The variable domain in full, completed from reference TRBV7-8 and TRBJ2-5, reads GAGVSQSPRYKVAKRGQDVALRCDPISGHVSLFWYQQALGQGPEFLTYFQNEAQLDKSGLPSDRFFAERPEGSVSTLKIQRTQQEDSAVYLCASSLELVETQYFGPGTRLLVL.

This chain uses TRBV5-6 with TRBJ2-3, with 9 bases fitting TRBD2. Germline-derived CDR1 and CDR2 are SGHDT and YYEEEE. CDR3 length equals 19 residues. V gave up 4 bases and J gave up 2 bases; unmatched junction bases: 17. The CDR3, as DNA: TGTGCCAGCAGCCAAATTAAAGCGGGGGGCCCACCTCCCACAGATACGCAGTATTTT. Amino acid sequence: CASSQIKAGGPPPTDTQYF.

CDR3 sequence: CASSERQGFYGYTF. The CDR3 DNA reads TGTGCCAGCAGCGAACGACAGGGATTCTATGGCTACACCTTC. The chain joins TRBV27 to TRBJ1-2; 7 bases line up with TRBD1. Germline CDR1 and CDR2: MNHEY and SMNVEV (reference sequence). The CDR3 is made up of 14 amino acids. Germline trimming cut 6 bases from V and 4 bases from J; bases unmatched to any gene: 8.

This chain connects TRBV9 to TRBJ2-2; 11 positions agree with TRBD1. Germline loops: CDR1 SGDLS, CDR2 YYNGEE. Germline trimming cut 4 bases from V and 6 bases from J; bases unmatched to any gene: 5. The CDR3 is 15 residues long. CDR3 coding DNA: TGTGCCAGCAGCCCTCCGGGACAGGGGGCCGGGGAGCTGTTTTTT. It is translated as CASSPPGQGAGELFF.

This chain uses TRBV6-6 with TRBJ2-2; TRBD1 agrees at 8 bases. Germline values: CDR1 MNHNY, CDR2 SVGAGI (reference sequence). The CDR3 sequence is 16 residues long. Trimming removed 4 bases from V and 1 base from J; junction bases left unmatched: 5. The CDR3 coding sequence is TGTGCCAGCAGTTCCACCGGGACAGGGAACACCGGGGAGCTGTTTTTT. Protein: CASSSTGTGNTGELFF.

The V gene is TRBV6-1, the J gene TRBJ1-5; a possible D gene is TRBD1 (5 bases). This CDR3 has 15 residues. V lost 1 base and J lost 11, with 18 bases in between. CDR1 MNHNS and CDR2 SASEGT come from the germline V gene. The CDR3 is CASSEDRGIPTAQHF. The CDR3, as DNA: TGTGCCAGCAGTGAAGATCGGGGGATCCCAACGGCCCAGCATTTT.

The rearrangement joins TRBV6-1 to TRBJ1-1; maybe TRBD1 (6 bases). The V gene's germline CDR1 is MNHNS and CDR2 SASEGT. Between the trimmed V and J ends, which lost 6 bases and 1 base, there was a span of 9 bases. The CDR3 length is 13 residues. The CDR3 nucleotides read TGTGCCAGCAGGGACAGTAGGAACACTGAAGCTTTCTTT. The encoded protein is CASRDSRNTEAFF.

This chain connects TRBV7-6 to TRBJ2-3, with TRBD2 identical over 9 bases. The CDR3 contains 17 residues. J lost 6 bases, V lost 5 bases, and 15 bases had no gene match. Germline V gene lookup returns CDR1 SGHVS and CDR2 FNYEAQ. The CDR3 sequence is CASSPELAGAGGDTQYF. The CDR3 region has the DNA TGTGCCAGCAGCCCTGAGTTAGCGGGGGCCGGGGGGGATACGCAGTATTTT. Full variable domain (outside the CDR3, taken from reference TRBV7-6 and TRBJ2-3): GAGVSQSPRYKVTKRGQDVALRCDPISGHVSLYWYRQALGQGPEFLTYFNYEAQQDKSGLPNDRFSAERPEGSISTLTIQRTEQRDSAMYRCASSPELAGAGGDTQYFGPGTRLTVL.